This TCR beta chain came from a study of blood T cell repertoires in COVID-19 (dated by TCRdb to the early 2020s). For the wider study: Samples from collaborators originated in the United States, Italy and Spain and spanned both the acute and convalescent phases of COVID-19. The material from the prospective study consisted of cDNA or gDNA derived from T cells, B-cell-depleted T cells, or PBMCs. The dataset comprised deeply sampled blood TCRbeta repertoires from subjects exposed to, actively infected with, or recovered from COVID-19. The repertoires were made available in a free public database intended to serve as a resource for research on the immune response to SARS-CoV-2. Samples were obtained from the ongoing ImmuneRACE study (first 160 participants) and from 950 to 1,500 subjects provided by 6 global collaborators. Sample metadata almost always included a de-identified subject ID, COVID-19 status, age in years and sex. Where HLA class I and class II types were available, the types were taken from metadata supplied by the sample provider, not from assay-based typing.

Study-wide findings and limitations: Clinical and demographic metadata were provided uncurated, with the amount varying by source and participant.

This clone has just a few counts. The antigen it binds to is not known. There are no base qualities to consult, and no much larger clone falls within one base. TCRbeta CDR3 regions were amplified from genomic DNA by means of the immunoSEQ Assay, a bias-controlled multiplex PCR. Under the source paper's analysis protocol: Nucleated cell counts per sample were estimated from amplification of reference gene primers within the assay. To quantify the absolute abundance of each unique TCRbeta CDR3 rearrangement, sequence reads were collapsed and filtered. Productive Simpson clonality was computed per sample as the square root of Simpson's diversity index over productive rearrangements. TCRdb retrieved this table from immuneACCESS and kept in-frame rearrangements only. Not all clones are present; in checked studies, unresolved V genes account for under half, and no reason is known for the remainder. D and trimming were read from the DNA, whereas the V and J calls and clone size are those reported in that table. The sample has fewer than 350,000 clones on record, 75% to 90% of them singletons. Of the sample, 2.5% to 3% falls within the top ten clones.

For this chain, trimming is 5 bases at the V end and 8 bases at the J end, and the number of junction bases without a gene match is 5. CDR1 and CDR2 (SGHTA, FQGTGA) derive from the germline V gene. From its cysteine to its phenylalanine, the CDR3 spans 13 amino acids. Only the CDR3 DNA stays, 39 bases, in frame from base 1. In the prospective study, participants were about 18 to 90 years old, resided in 24 geographic areas of the United States, and were enrolled through a virtual design. Cohort assignment in the prospective study relied on participant-reported clinical history from a screening survey and a study questionnaire. ImmuneRACE Cohort 3 recovered participants were defined by two consecutive negative NP/OP PCR tests, healthcare professional clearance, or symptom resolution. Each participant in the prospective study had whole blood, serum and a nasopharyngeal or oropharyngeal swab collected by mobile phlebotomists. Over a roughly two-month period, participants in the prospective study had the option of providing additional blood draws and questionnaires. Prospective study blood samples were shipped either frozen or at room temperature before DNA extraction.

The sample taken for sequencing was PBMCs or T cells enriched from blood (not recorded which). This chain joins TRBV7-3 to TRBJ2-1; 8 central bases correspond to TRBD1. The origin of this receptor is a woman in her forties or fifties who had recovered from COVID-19. The nucleotides read TGTGCCAGCAGCACGGACAGGGCGTATGAGCAGTTCTTC. Translated, this gives CASSTDRAYEQFF.